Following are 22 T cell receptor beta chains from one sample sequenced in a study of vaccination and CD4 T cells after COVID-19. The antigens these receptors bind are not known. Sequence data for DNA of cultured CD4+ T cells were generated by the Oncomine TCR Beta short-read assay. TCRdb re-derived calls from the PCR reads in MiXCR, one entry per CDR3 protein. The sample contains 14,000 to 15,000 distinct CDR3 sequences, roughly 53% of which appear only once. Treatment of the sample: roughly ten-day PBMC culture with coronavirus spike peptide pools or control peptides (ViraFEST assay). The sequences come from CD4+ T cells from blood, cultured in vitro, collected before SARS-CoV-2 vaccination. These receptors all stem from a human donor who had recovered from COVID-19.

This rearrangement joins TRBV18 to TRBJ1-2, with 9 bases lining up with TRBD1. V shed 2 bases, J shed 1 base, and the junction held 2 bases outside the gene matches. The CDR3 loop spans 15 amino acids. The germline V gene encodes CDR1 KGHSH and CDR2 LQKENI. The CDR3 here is CASSPRQGDNYGYTF. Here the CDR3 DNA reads TGTGCCAGCTCACCAAGACAGGGGGATAACTATGGCTACACCTTC.

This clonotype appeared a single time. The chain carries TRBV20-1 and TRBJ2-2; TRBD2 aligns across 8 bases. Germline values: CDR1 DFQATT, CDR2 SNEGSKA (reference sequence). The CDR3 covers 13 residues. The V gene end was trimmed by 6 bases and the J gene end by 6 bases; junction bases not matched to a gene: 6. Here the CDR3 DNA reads TGCAGTGCGCCGTTGACTAGCGCCGGGGAGCTGTTTTTT. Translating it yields CSAPLTSAGELFF.

CDR3 loop: CASSYATGGTYTEAFF. CDR3 DNA: TGTGCCAGCAGTTACGCGACAGGGGGCACCTACACTGAAGCTTTCTTT. V and J are TRBV6-5 and TRBJ1-1, with 10 bases fitting TRBD1. The CDR3 is 16 amino acids. V lost 2 bases and J lost 3; bases outside the gene matches: 6. Germline lookup yields CDR1 MNHEY and CDR2 SVGAGI.

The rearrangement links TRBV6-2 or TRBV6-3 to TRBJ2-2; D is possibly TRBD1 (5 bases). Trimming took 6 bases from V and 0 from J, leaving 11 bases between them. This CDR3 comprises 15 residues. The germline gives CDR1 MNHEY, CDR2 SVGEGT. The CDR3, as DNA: TGTGCCAGCAGCTTCGACAGACCGAACACCGGGGAGCTGTTTTTT. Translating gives CASSFDRPNTGELFF.

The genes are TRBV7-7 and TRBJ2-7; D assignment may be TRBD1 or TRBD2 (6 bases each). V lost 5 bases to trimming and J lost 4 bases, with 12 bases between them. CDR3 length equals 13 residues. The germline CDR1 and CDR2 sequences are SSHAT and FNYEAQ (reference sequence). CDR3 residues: CASSRGRNYEQYF. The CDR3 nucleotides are TGTGCCAGCAGCCGGGGGCGTAATTACGAGCAGTACTTC.

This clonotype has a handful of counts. CDR3 DNA sequence: TGTGCCACCAGCAGTCAGGGCTCTAGCACAGATACGCAGTATTTT. Protein sequence: CATSSQGSSTDTQYF. V is TRBV15 and J is TRBJ2-3; weak D call: TRBD1 (5 bases). The CDR3 covers 15 residues. Per germline, CDR1 LNHNV and CDR2 YYDKDF (reference sequence). The V end lost 3 bases, the J end lost 0 bases, and 10 bases lay between the germline ends.

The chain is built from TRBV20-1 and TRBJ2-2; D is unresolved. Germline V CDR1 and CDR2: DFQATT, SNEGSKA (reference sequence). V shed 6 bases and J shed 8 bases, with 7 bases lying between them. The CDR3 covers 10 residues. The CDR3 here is CSAQGGELFF. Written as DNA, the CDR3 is TGCAGTGCCCAAGGGGGGGAGCTGTTTTTT.

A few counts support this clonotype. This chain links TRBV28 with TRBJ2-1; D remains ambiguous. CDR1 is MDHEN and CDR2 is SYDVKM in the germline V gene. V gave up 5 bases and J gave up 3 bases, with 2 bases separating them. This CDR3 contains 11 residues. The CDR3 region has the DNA TGTGCCAGCAGTGTCTACAATGAGCAGTTCTTC. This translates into CASSVYNEQFF.

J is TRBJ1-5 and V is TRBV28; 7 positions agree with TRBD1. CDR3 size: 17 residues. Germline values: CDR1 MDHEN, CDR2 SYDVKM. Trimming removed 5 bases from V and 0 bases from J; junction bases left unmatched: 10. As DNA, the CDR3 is TGTGCCAGCAGTCGACGGTGGACAGGCCATAGCAATCAGCCCCAGCATTTT. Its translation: CASSRRWTGHSNQPQHF.

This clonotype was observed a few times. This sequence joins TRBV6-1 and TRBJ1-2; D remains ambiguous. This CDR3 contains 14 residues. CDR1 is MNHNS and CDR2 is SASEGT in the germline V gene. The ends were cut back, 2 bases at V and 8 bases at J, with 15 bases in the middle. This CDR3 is CASSETMVAKGYTF. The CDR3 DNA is TGTGCCAGCAGTGAAACGATGGTGGCGAAGGGCTACACCTTC.

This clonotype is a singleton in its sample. The CDR3 reads CASSPGPSKLRYGYTF. CDR3 sequence (DNA): TGTGCCAGCAGCCCGGGACCGTCAAAGCTGCGCTATGGCTACACCTTC. The chain carries TRBV11-2 and TRBJ1-2, with TRBD1 as a possible D gene (5 bases). This CDR3 has 16 amino acids. The germline gives CDR1 SGHAT, CDR2 FQNNGV. V gave up 5 bases and J gave up 4 bases, with 20 bases separating them. Full variable domain (outside the CDR3, taken from reference TRBV11-2 and TRBJ1-2): EAGVAQSPRYKIIEKRQSVAFWCNPISGHATLYWYQQILGQGPKLLIQFQNNGVVDDSQLPKDRFSAERLKGVDSTLKIQPAKLEDSAVYLCASSPGPSKLRYGYTFGSGTRLTVV.

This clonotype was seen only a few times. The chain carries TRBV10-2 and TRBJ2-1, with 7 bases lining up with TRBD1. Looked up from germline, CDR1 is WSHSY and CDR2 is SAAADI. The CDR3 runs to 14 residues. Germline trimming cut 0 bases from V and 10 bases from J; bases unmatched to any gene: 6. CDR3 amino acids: CASSESTGIREQFF. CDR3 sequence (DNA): TGCGCCAGCAGTGAGTCGACAGGGATCAGGGAGCAGTTCTTC.

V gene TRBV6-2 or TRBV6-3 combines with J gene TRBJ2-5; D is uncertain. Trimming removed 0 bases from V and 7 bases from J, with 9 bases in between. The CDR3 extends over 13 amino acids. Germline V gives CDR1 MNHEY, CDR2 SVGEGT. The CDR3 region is CASSYSNSRTQYF. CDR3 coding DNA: TGTGCCAGCAGTTACTCGAATTCTAGGACCCAGTACTTC.

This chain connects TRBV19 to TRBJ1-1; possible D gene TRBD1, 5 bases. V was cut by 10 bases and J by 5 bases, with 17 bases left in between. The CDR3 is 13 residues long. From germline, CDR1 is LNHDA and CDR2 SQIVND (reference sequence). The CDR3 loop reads CATSGTVGTEAFF. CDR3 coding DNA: TGTGCCACCTCCGGGACGGTGGGTACTGAAGCTTTCTTT.

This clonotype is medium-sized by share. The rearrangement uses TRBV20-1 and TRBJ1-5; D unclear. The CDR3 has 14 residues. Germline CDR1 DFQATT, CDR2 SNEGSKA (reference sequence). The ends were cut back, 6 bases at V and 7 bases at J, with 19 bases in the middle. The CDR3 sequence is CSAPPPGRRQPQHF. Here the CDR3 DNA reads TGCAGTGCACCTCCCCCTGGCCGCAGGCAGCCCCAGCATTTT.

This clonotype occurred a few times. CDR3 nucleotide sequence: TGTGCCAGCAGGTCAGGGGGCCTTTCGGGCTCACCCCTCCACTTT. Translation gives CASRSGGLSGSPLHF. V gene TRBV7-9 combines with J gene TRBJ1-6; TRBD1 aligns across 8 bases. The V gene's germline CDR1 is SEHNR and CDR2 FQNEAQ (reference sequence). The CDR3 extends over 15 amino acids. After removal of 6 bases from V and 10 bases from J, the junction contained 11 bases not matched to a gene. The complete variable domain, with remaining parts taken from reference TRBV7-9 and TRBJ1-6, reads DTGVSQNPRHKITKRGQNVTFRCDPISEHNRLYWYRQTLGQGPEFLTYFQNEAQLEKSRLLSDRFSAERPKGSFSTLEIQRTEQGDSAMYLCASRSGGLSGSPLHFGNGTRLTVT.

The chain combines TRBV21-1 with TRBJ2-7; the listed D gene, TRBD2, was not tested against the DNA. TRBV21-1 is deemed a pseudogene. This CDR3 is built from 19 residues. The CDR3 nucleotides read TGTGCCAGCAGCAAAAGACCCATTTGTGCTAGCGGGAGTTGTCCCGAGCAGTACTTC. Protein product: CASSKRPICASGSCPEQYF.

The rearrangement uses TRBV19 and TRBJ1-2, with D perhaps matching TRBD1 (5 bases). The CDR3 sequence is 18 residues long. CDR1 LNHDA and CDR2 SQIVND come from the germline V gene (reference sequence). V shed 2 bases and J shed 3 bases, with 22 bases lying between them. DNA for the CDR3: TGTGCCAGTAGTATATTCCCGACTTCGCAGGGTACGGACTATGGCTACACCTTC. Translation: CASSIFPTSQGTDYGYTF. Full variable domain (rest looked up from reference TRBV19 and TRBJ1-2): DGGITQSPKYLFRKEGQNVTLSCEQNLNHDAMYWYRQDPGQGLRLIYYSQIVNDFQKGDIAEGYSVSREKKESFPLTVTSAQKNPTAFYLCASSIFPTSQGTDYGYTFGSGTRLTVV.

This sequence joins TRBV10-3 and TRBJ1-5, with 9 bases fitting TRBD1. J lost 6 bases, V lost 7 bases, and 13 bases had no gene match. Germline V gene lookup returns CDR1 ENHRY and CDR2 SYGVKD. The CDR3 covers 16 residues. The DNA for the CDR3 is TGTGCCATCATTTATACAGGGGGCGAGGCCAGTCAGCCCCAGCATTTT. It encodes CAIIYTGGEASQPQHF.

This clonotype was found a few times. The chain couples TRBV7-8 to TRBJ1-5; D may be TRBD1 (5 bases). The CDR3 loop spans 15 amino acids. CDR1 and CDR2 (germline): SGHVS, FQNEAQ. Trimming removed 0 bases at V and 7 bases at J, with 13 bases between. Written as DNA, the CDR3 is TGTGCCAGCAGCTTAGCTGGAGGGTGGGGCCAGCCCCAGCATTTT. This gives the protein CASSLAGGWGQPQHF.

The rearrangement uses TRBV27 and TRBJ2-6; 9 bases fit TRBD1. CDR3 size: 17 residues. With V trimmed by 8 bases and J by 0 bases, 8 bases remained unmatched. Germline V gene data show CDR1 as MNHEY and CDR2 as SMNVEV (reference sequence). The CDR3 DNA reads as TGTGCCAGCTTATCGACAGGGGGACTCTCTGGGGCCAACGTCCTGACTTTC. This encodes CASLSTGGLSGANVLTF.

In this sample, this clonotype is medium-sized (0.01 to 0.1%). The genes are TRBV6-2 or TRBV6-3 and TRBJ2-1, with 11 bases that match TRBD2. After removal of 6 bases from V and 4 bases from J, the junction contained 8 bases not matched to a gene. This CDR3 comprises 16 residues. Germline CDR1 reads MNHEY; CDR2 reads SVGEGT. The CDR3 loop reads CASRPASGGPYNEQFF. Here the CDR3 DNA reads TGTGCCAGCAGACCAGCTAGCGGGGGGCCTTACAATGAGCAGTTCTTC.